This TCR beta chain was observed in a study of T cells in Graves' hyperthyroidism and ophthalmopathy. V lost 5 bases, J lost 0 bases, and 11 bases lay in between. Germline-derived CDR1 and CDR2 are SGHNT and YYREEE (reference sequence). The CDR3 totals 14 residues. In its sample, this clonotype was seen a few times. RNA transcripts yielded amplified TCR beta CDR3 regions. Carried out on the TCR CDR3, a first-round RT-PCR used the HTBI primer set. MiXCR, applied by TCRdb to the multiplex PCR reads, yields one record per CDR3 protein. The data show 550,000 to 850,000 distinct CDR3 sequences, around 19% seen once.

The receptor comes from a woman aged 45-59 years with Graves' hyperthyroidism that later progressed to Graves' ophthalmopathy. The sequenced material came from blood. The chain uses TRBV5-4 and TRBJ1-1; D unresolved. The CDR3, as DNA: TGTGCCAGCAGGGCTTGGGAGATGAACACTGAAGCTTTCTTT. Amino acid sequence: CASRAWEMNTEAFF.